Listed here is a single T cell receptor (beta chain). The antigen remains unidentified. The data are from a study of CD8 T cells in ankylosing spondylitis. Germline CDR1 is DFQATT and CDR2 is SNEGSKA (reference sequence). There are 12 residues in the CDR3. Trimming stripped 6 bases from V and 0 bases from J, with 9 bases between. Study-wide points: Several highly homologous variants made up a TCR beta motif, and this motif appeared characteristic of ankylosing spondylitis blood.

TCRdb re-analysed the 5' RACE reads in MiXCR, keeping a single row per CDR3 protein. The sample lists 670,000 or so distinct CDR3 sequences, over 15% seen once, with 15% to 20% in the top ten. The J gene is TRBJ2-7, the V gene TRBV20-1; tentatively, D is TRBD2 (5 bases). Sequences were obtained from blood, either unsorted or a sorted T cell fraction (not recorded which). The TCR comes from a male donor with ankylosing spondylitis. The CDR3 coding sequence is TGCAGTGCGGAGGTTGTCTCCTACGAGCAGTACTTC. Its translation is CSAEVVSYEQYF.